This is a list of T cell receptor beta chains from one sample in a study of CD8 T cells in ankylosing spondylitis. Using its own MiXCR run on the 5' RACE reads, TCRdb lists one record per CDR3 protein. The sample has some 350,000 distinct CDR3 sequences, approximately 15% seen once. The source material was blood, either unsorted or a sorted T cell fraction (not recorded which). The source of these receptors is a male donor with ankylosing spondylitis or in good health (not recorded which). Each CDR3 is given with its conserved first and last residue. A D gene is named only where the DNA matches it firmly. Not all rows give a size; the values are once, few, many and, for expanded clones, a class.

CASSRGAGTEAFF TGTGCCAGCAGCCGGGGGGCCGGCACTGAAGCTTTCTTT TRBJ1-1 few NA TRBV12-3/TRBV12-4
CASSLSQGGSGYTF TGTGCCAGCAGCTTGAGTCAGGGGGGAAGTGGCTACACCTTC TRBJ1-2 few TRBD1 TRBV11-2
CSVSRDRDTQYF TGCAGCGTCTCCAGGGACCGAGATACGCAGTATTTT TRBJ2-3 NA NA TRBV29-1
CAISESGVTYEQYF TGTGCCATCAGTGAGTCGGGGGTTACCTACGAGCAGTACTTC TRBJ2-7 NA NA TRBV10-3
CASRTDRGLGEQYF TGTGCCAGCAGGACGGACAGGGGTCTTGGCGAGCAGTACTTC TRBJ2-7 NA TRBD1 TRBV11-1
CASSPRRDSPLHF TGTGCCAGCAGCCCAAGGCGCGATTCACCCCTCCACTTT TRBJ1-6 few NA TRBV6-6
CASSPRNKGGDTQYF TGTGCCAGCTCACCCAGAAATAAAGGGGGAGATACGCAGTATTTT TRBJ2-3 few NA TRBV18
CASSNDDRVNTF TGTGCCAGCAGCAATGATGACAGGGTCAACACCTTC TRBJ1-2 many TRBD1 TRBV7-8
CASSQEGLAGATDTQYF TGCGCCAGCAGCCAAGAGGGACTAGCGGGGGCTACAGATACGCAGTATTTT TRBJ2-3 NA TRBD2 TRBV4-1
CASSPTESSYEQYF TGTGCCAGCAGCCCGACAGAGAGCTCCTACGAGCAGTACTTC TRBJ2-7 NA NA TRBV7-8
CASSLGTNAGELFF TGCGCCAGCAGCTTGGGGACTAACGCCGGGGAGCTGTTTTTT TRBJ2-2 NA NA TRBV5-1
CASGVSPGELFF TGTGCTAGTGGCGTGAGCCCTGGGGAGCTGTTTTTT TRBJ2-2 NA NA TRBV12-5
CASSSFRVGGNEQFF TGCGCCAGCAGCTCCTTCAGGGTAGGGGGCAATGAGCAGTTCTTC TRBJ2-1 NA NA TRBV5-1
CASSGAINEKLFF TGTGCCAGCAGTGGGGCCATTAATGAAAAACTGTTTTTT TRBJ1-4 NA NA TRBV12-3/TRBV12-4
CSARDSVTVETQYF TGCAGTGCTAGAGATTCGGTCACCGTGGAGACCCAGTACTTC TRBJ2-5 NA NA TRBV20-1
CASSLGRGVSYEQYF TGTGCCAGCAGCTTGGGCAGGGGCGTATCCTACGAGCAGTACTTC TRBJ2-7 NA NA TRBV5-6
CATHSGGITDTQYF TGTGCCACCCATTCCGGGGGCATCACAGATACGCAGTATTTT TRBJ2-3 many NA TRBV10-3
CASSLVGSSYEQYF TGCGCCAGCAGCTTGGTAGGATCCTCCTACGAGCAGTACTTC TRBJ2-7 many NA TRBV5-1
CASSLGRVVGETQYF TGTGCCAGCAGCCTGGGGAGGGTCGTCGGGGAGACCCAGTACTTC TRBJ2-5 many TRBD2 TRBV12-3/TRBV12-4
CASSTPGGKRYGYTF TGTGCCAGCAGCACTCCAGGAGGCAAACGCTATGGCTACACCTTC TRBJ1-2 few NA TRBV7-2
CASSPPGGDTQYF TGTGCCAGCTCACCCCCAGGGGGAGATACGCAGTATTTT TRBJ2-3 NA TRBD1 TRBV18
CSASIEGTSGSYEQYF TGCAGTGCTAGCATTGAAGGGACTAGCGGCTCCTACGAGCAGTACTTC TRBJ2-7 NA TRBD2 TRBV20-1
CASRGTVSNYGYTF TGTGCCAGCAGAGGGACAGTCTCTAACTATGGCTACACCTTC TRBJ1-2 NA TRBD1 TRBV6-1
CASSQAQLWGQGFSYEQYF TGCGCCAGCAGCCAAGCTCAGTTATGGGGACAGGGGTTCTCCTACGAGCAGTACTTC TRBJ2-7 NA TRBD1 TRBV4-1
CASSTWGQPQHF TGTGCCAGCAGCACCTGGGGTCAGCCCCAGCATTTT TRBJ1-5 few NA TRBV25-1
CASKTSGGLKLSTDTQYF TGTGCCAGCAAGACTAGCGGGGGCCTAAAACTTAGCACAGATACGCAGTATTTT TRBJ2-3 few TRBD2 TRBV12-3/TRBV12-4
CSARQGAYEQYF TGCAGTGCCAGACAGGGGGCTTACGAGCAGTACTTC TRBJ2-7 few TRBD1 TRBV20-1
CASSPSDGNTGELFF TGTGCCAGCTCACCTTCGGACGGGAACACCGGGGAGCTGTTTTTT TRBJ2-2 NA NA TRBV18